Following are 4 T cell receptor beta chains from one sample sequenced in a study of T cell repertoires and leukemia-associated antigens. The antigens of these receptors remain unknown. TCRdb reprocessed the 5' RACE reads with MiXCR, giving one entry per CDR3 protein. The sample shows 7,500 to 10,000 distinct CDR3 sequences, approximately 40% of them seen only once. Sequencing used CD3+ T cells sorted from blood and cultured. These receptor sequences come from a female donor in good health.

At least ten counts were recorded for this clonotype. The chain joins TRBV5-1 to TRBJ2-7; D perhaps matches TRBD1 (6 bases). Trimming shortened V by 0 bases and J by 4 bases, and 11 bases separated the two germline ends. This CDR3 is built from 14 residues. The germline V gene encodes CDR1 SGHRS and CDR2 YFSETQ. The CDR3 here is CASSLVGGKYEQYF. The CDR3 nucleotides read TGCGCCAGCAGCTTGGTTGGGGGCAAGTACGAGCAGTACTTC.

The rearrangement joins TRBV20-1 to TRBJ2-7; the D gene is possibly TRBD1 (5 bases). The V and J ends lost 2 bases and 4 bases respectively, with 18 bases between them. In germline, CDR1 is DFQATT, CDR2 SNEGSKA (reference sequence). CDR3 size: 15 residues. The CDR3 protein is CSARPLRVLFYEQYV. DNA for the CDR3: TGCAGTGCTAGACCACTCAGGGTTCTATTTTACGAGCAGTACGTC.

By share, this clonotype ranks as medium-sized. This chain joins TRBV5-1 and TRBJ2-7; 7 nucleotides align to TRBD1. The CDR3 totals 22 residues. Germline CDR1 and CDR2: SGHRS and YFSETQ. Unmatched junction bases numbered 24, after V lost 0 bases and J lost 0 bases. The CDR3 is CASSLAVLNWGKGQANSYEQYF. DNA of the CDR3: TGCGCCAGCAGCTTGGCGGTCCTGAATTGGGGAAAAGGACAGGCCAACTCCTACGAGCAGTACTTC.

This clonotype has a count of ten or more. The CDR3 region is CASSFRGRTGELFF. The CDR3 region has the DNA TGTGCCAGCAGCTTCAGGGGGCGGACCGGGGAGCTGTTTTTT. The gene calls are TRBV7-3 and TRBJ2-2, with TRBD1 matching over 8 bases. Trimming removed 3 bases from V and 5 bases from J; junction bases left unmatched: 2. The germline V gene encodes CDR1 SGHTA and CDR2 FQGTGA. The CDR3 spans 14 residues.